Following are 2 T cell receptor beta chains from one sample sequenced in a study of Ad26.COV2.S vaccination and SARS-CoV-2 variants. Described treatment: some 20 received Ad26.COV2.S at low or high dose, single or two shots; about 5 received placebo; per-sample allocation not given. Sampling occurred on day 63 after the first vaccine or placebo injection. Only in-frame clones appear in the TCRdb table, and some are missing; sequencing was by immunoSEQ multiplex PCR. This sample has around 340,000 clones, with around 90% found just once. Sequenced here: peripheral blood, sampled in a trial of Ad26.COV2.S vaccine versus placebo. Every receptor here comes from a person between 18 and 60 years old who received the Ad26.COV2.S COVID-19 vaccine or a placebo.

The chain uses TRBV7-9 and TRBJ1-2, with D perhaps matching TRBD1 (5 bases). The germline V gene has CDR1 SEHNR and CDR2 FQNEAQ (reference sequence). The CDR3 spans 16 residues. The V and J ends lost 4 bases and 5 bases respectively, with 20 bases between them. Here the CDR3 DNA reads TGTGCCAGCAGCTCCAGAAGGTCAGGGAGGTATTATGGCTACACCTTC. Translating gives CASSSRRSGRYYGYTF.

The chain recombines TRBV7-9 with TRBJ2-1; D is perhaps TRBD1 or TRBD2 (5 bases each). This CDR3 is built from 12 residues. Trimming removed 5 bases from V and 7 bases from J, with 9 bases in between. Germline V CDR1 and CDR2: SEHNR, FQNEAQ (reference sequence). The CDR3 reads CASSGDVNEQFF. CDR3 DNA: TGTGCCAGCAGCGGGGACGTTAATGAGCAGTTCTTC.